Shown below are 11 T cell receptor beta chains from a single sample sequenced in a study of shared clonotypes between healthy human individuals. Repertoires were generated with immunoSEQ multiplex PCR, while TCRdb's copy carries only in-frame clones and drops some. The repertoire includes more than 2,000,000 clones, roughly 93% of them detected once, and about 0.37% sits in the top ten. The sequenced sample was naive CD4+ T cells from PBMCs. Indicated subset: CD45RA+ positively selected. The receptors stem from a man between 18 and 35 years old in good health. Some clones in this sample may be carry-over from other donors' samples.

A single count supports this clone. The DNA of the CDR3 is TGTGCCAGCAGCTGGATACCTGGACGGGGGATTACTGAAGCTTTCTTT. It is translated as CASSWIPGRGITEAFF. The rearrangement joins TRBV11-2 to TRBJ1-1, with a possible D match to TRBD1 (5 bases). Germline V gene lookup returns CDR1 SGHAT and CDR2 FQNNGV. V was trimmed by 4 bases and J by 5 bases, leaving 20 bases between them. This CDR3 comprises 16 residues.

The V gene is TRBV2, the J gene TRBJ2-7, with D unclear. CDR3 length: 13 residues. V gave up 7 bases and J gave up 5 bases, with 15 bases separating them. Germline CDR1 is SNHLY and CDR2 is FYNNEI. The CDR3 is CASKYGVVDEQYF. The DNA of the CDR3 is TGTGCCAGCAAGTATGGGGTGGTAGACGAGCAGTACTTC.

V usage is TRBV5-1 and J usage is TRBJ2-1; TRBD2 agrees at 7 bases. V lost 9 bases and J lost 4; bases outside the gene matches: 13. The germline V gene has CDR1 SGHRS and CDR2 YFSETQ. The CDR3 is 15 amino acids. CDR3 protein: CATRGDRNRYNEQFF. CDR3 bases: TGCGCCACCCGGGGGGACCGGAACCGATACAATGAGCAGTTCTTC.

The gene calls are TRBV5-1 and TRBJ2-3; no clear D gene. This CDR3 region has 11 residues. V shed 6 bases and J shed 0 bases, with 2 bases lying between them. The germline gives CDR1 SGHRS, CDR2 YFSETQ. CDR3 coding DNA: TGCGCCAGCATGAGCACAGATACGCAGTATTTT. Translation: CASMSTDTQYF.

V usage is TRBV5-1 and J usage is TRBJ2-6, with D tentatively TRBD2 (5 bases). This CDR3 is 17 amino acids long. Germline CDR1 SGHRS, CDR2 YFSETQ. The V end lost 4 bases, the J end lost 0 bases, and 14 bases lay between the germline ends. This chain's CDR3 is CASSLSQSGSGANVLTF. The CDR3 nucleotides are TGCGCCAGCAGCCTTAGTCAGAGCGGCTCTGGGGCCAACGTCCTGACTTTC.

The V call is TRBV2, the J call TRBJ1-5, with 8 bases lining up with TRBD1. The V gene's germline CDR1 is SNHLY and CDR2 FYNNEI. CDR3 length: 13 amino acids. V was pared by 6 bases and J by 6 bases, with 4 bases of the junction left unmatched. In DNA, the CDR3 is TGTGCCAGCAGGGGACAGGAATTTCAGCCCCAGCATTTT. It translates to CASRGQEFQPQHF.

The chain recombines TRBV6-1 with TRBJ1-3; the match to TRBD1 covers 7 bases. V dropped 7 bases and J dropped 2; count of bases not matched to a gene: 8. CDR1 MNHNS and CDR2 SASEGT come from the germline V gene. This CDR3 has 15 amino acids. The CDR3 is CASTRGTAAGNTIYF. The CDR3 bases are TGTGCCAGCACCCGAGGGACAGCAGCTGGAAACACCATATATTTT.

V usage is TRBV29-1 and J usage is TRBJ2-7, with 13 bases that match TRBD2. Per germline, CDR1 SQVTM and CDR2 ANQGSEA. This CDR3 region has 13 residues. V lost 7 bases and J lost 5; bases outside the gene matches: 5. CDR3 DNA sequence: TGCAGCGCTAAAGGACTAGCGGGGGACGAGCAGTACTTC. Translated: CSAKGLAGDEQYF.

Worth noting for this clone: Other nucleotide sequences from this sample produce the same CDR3. The CDR3 region is CASSFQGAGGYTF. The CDR3 DNA sequence: TGCGCCAGCAGCTTTCAGGGGGCCGGTGGCTACACCTTC. The chain combines TRBV5-1 with TRBJ1-2; TRBD1 agrees at 8 bases. The CDR3 consists of 13 residues. With 2 bases clipped from V and 7 bases from J, the junction kept 4 bases outside the gene matches. Germline CDR1 and CDR2: SGHRS and YFSETQ.

Details on this clone: The sample contains more than one DNA sequence encoding this CDR3. The V gene is TRBV29-1, the J gene TRBJ2-2, with D possibly being TRBD1 or TRBD2 (6 bases each). The CDR3 spans 13 residues. Germline CDR1 SQVTM, CDR2 ANQGSEA. V shed 7 bases and J shed 0 bases, with 9 bases lying between them. CDR3 residues: CSGRDTNTGELFF. CDR3 in DNA: TGCAGCGGGCGGGACACGAACACCGGGGAGCTGTTTTTT.

The chain is built from TRBV30 and TRBJ2-5, with 8 positions matching TRBD2. CDR3 size: 14 residues. The junction had 4 bases not matched to a gene; V was cut back by 1 base and J by 3 bases. Germline V lookup: CDR1 GTSNPN, CDR2 SVGIG (reference sequence). CDR3 nucleotide sequence: TGTGCCTGGAGTGGAGGTAGCGGGAAAGAGACCCAGTACTTC. Its translation is CAWSGGSGKETQYF.